This TCR beta chain appears in the sequencing data of a study of persistence of HIV-infected CD4 T cells. Study details: Blood samples, up to roughly 200 mL, came from multiple time points, except a couple of leukapheresis donors sampled once. Study findings and constraints: Bulk TCR data could not be restricted to HIV-1-infected CMV-responding cells. Antigen-responding cells were enriched for degenerate expanded CDR3beta sequences.

V dropped 4 bases and J dropped 7 bases, with 10 bases sitting between them. This CDR3 has 12 amino acids. An overlapping HIV-1 Gag peptide pool stimulated these cells at roughly 1 ug/peptide/mL. Sorting selected CD4+ T cells upregulating both CD40 ligand and CD69. Adults with HIV-1 started suppressive ART while chronically infected. Remarks on this clone: No antigen is known for it.

This was the immunoSEQ version 4 assay in survey mode. Assay: immunoSEQ multiplex PCR; the TCRdb copy retains only in-frame clones and omits some. The table has nearly 20,000 clones, 65% seen once. This chain joins TRBV12-3 or TRBV12-4 and TRBJ1-2; no reliable D call. This receptor was obtained from an adult woman with HIV who was CMV-seropositive. This sample comprised CD4+ T cells sorted from PBMCs after approximately 20-hour stimulation, obtained from a patient who received antiretroviral therapy. CDR3 coding DNA: TGTGCCAGCAGTTCTGATGAGCTTGGCTACACCTTC. As protein: CASSSDELGYTF.